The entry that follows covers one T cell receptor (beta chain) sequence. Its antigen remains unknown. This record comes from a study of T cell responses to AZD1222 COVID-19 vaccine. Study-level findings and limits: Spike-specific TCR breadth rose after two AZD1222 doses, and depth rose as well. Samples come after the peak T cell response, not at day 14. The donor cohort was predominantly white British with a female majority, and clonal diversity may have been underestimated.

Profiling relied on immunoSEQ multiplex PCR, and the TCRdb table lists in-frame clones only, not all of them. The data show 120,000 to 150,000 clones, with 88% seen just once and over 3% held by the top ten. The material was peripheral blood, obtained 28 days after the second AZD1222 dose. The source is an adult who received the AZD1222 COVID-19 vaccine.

The CDR3 bases are TGCGCCAGCAGCCTGACTAGCGGGAGGGCTTACCCCTACGAGCAGTACTTC. Protein: CASSLTSGRAYPYEQYF. V usage is TRBV5-1 and J usage is TRBJ2-7; 14 bases fit TRBD2. The CDR3 contains 17 residues. Germline V lookup: CDR1 SGHRS, CDR2 YFSETQ. V shed 4 bases, J shed 2 bases, and the junction held 8 bases outside the gene matches.